This TCR beta chain emerged from a study of cytomegalovirus exposure and HLA in healthy donors. The study ran its PCR with 60 Vbeta and 13 Jbeta primers. Generated by immunoSEQ multiplex PCR, the TCRdb table keeps only in-frame clones and is missing some. The data show 100,000 to 150,000 clones, around 77% seen once. The V end was cut by 1 base, the J end by 3 bases, with 10 bases between. CDR1 is KGHSH, CDR2 LQKENI, per germline. This CDR3 contains 14 residues. The source material was PBMCs. This receptor was obtained from a male donor in good health and CMV-seropositive. This chain links TRBV18 with TRBJ2-7; tentative D call: TRBD2 (6 bases). Here the CDR3 reads CASSPLLSGYEQYF. CDR3 in DNA: TGTGCCAGCTCACCACTACTTAGCGGCTACGAGCAGTACTTC.